The 30 T cell receptor beta chains below were found in one sample sequenced in a study of T cells after yellow fever vaccination. MiXCR was run by TCRdb on the 5' RACE reads, yielding one entry per CDR3 protein. The data contain hundreds of thousands of distinct CDR3 sequences, 3.6% of them seen just once; the ten biggest clones take up 23%. Sample: PBMCs, taken on the day of the yellow fever booster vaccination. The receptors derive from a man aged 18 to 35 who received the YFV17D yellow fever vaccine.

V gene TRBV9 combines with J gene TRBJ2-1; TRBD2 aligns across 9 bases. The length of the CDR3 is 17 residues. The germline V gene encodes CDR1 SGDLS and CDR2 YYNGEE. The junction had 13 bases not matched to a gene; V was cut back by 4 bases and J by 5 bases. The CDR3 DNA reads as TGTGCCAGCAGCCCCGGGCTAGCGGGGAGGAACGACAATGAGCAGTTCTTC. Translation: CASSPGLAGRNDNEQFF. The full variable domain, with the rest looked up from reference TRBV9 and TRBJ2-1, is DSGVTQTPKHLITATGQRVTLRCSPRSGDLSVYWYQQSLDQGLQFLIQYYNGEERAKGNILERFSAQQFPDLHSELNLSSLELGDSALYFCASSPGLAGRNDNEQFFGPGTRLTVL.

This clonotype was observed a few times. The chain is built from TRBV20-1 and TRBJ2-3; D not resolved. The germline V gene has CDR1 DFQATT and CDR2 SNEGSKA (reference sequence). The CDR3 length is 12 residues. Trimming stripped 5 bases from V and 0 bases from J, with 6 bases between. The DNA of the CDR3 is TGCAGTGCTCAAGGGAGCACAGATACGCAGTATTTT. This sequence encodes CSAQGSTDTQYF.

This clonotype has ten or more counts. The rearrangement uses TRBV10-3 and TRBJ2-3; 8 bases are a match to TRBD1. The length of the CDR3 is 13 residues. Germline V gives CDR1 ENHRY, CDR2 SYGVKD. V lost 8 bases, J lost 4 bases, and 5 bases stayed unmatched. The CDR3 nucleotides are TGTGCCATCTCCCAGGGGGCGGCAGATACGCAGTATTTT. Residues: CAISQGAADTQYF.

This clonotype was detected many times. CDR3 amino acids: CSAVPGLGPYNEQFF. The CDR3 nucleotides are TGCAGTGCTGTCCCGGGACTAGGTCCCTACAATGAGCAGTTCTTC. The chain recombines TRBV20-1 with TRBJ2-1, with 8 bases matching TRBD2. Germline V lookup: CDR1 DFQATT, CDR2 SNEGSKA (reference sequence). Trimming at V came to 5 bases and at J to 2 bases, leaving 8 bases not matched to a gene. The CDR3 covers 15 residues.

In this sample, this clonotype turned up many times. The chain links TRBV27 to TRBJ1-2; D ambiguous. The ends were cut back, 4 bases at V and 5 bases at J, with 8 bases in the middle. CDR1 and CDR2 from the germline V gene are MNHEY and SMNVEV (reference sequence). This CDR3 contains 12 residues. The CDR3 coding sequence is TGTGCCAGCAGTTCCCGCTTGTATGGCTACACCTTC. Residues: CASSSRLYGYTF.

This clonotype was counted only a few times. The V gene is TRBV19, the J gene TRBJ2-7, with D perhaps given as TRBD1 or TRBD2 (5 bases each). V dropped 7 bases and J dropped 0 bases, with 13 bases sitting between them. Germline V CDR1 and CDR2: LNHDA, SQIVND (reference sequence). The CDR3 length is 14 residues. The CDR3 reads CASTRAGSSYEQYF. The CDR3, as DNA: TGTGCCAGTACTCGCGCAGGGAGCTCCTACGAGCAGTACTTC.

This clonotype came up many times. The chain uses TRBV11-2 and TRBJ2-1; TRBD2 is a possible D gene (7 bases). Trimming took 1 base from V and 3 from J, leaving 19 bases between them. The CDR3 contains 18 residues. Germline CDR1 is SGHAT and CDR2 is FQNNGV. The DNA for the CDR3 is TGTGCCAGCAGCTTAGGTCGTCCGGGGGGCCCTCGCTACAATGAGCAGTTCTTC. Encoded protein: CASSLGRPGGPRYNEQFF.

This clonotype was counted at least ten times. V and J are TRBV7-9 and TRBJ2-3, with TRBD1 as a possible D gene (5 bases). The CDR3 length is 15 residues. The V end lost 5 bases, the J end lost 0 bases, and 12 bases lay between the germline ends. CDR1 and CDR2 from the germline V gene are SEHNR and FQNEAQ (reference sequence). The CDR3 region is CASSEGVASTDTQYF. CDR3 sequence (DNA): TGTGCCAGCAGCGAAGGGGTAGCTAGCACAGATACGCAGTATTTT.

This clonotype was seen at least ten times. The rearrangement uses TRBV24-1 and TRBJ2-3; 8 nucleotides align to TRBD2. The CDR3 loop spans 16 amino acids. Germline assignment: CDR1 KGHDR and CDR2 SFDVKD. V shed 4 bases, J shed 2 bases, and the junction held 7 bases outside the gene matches. The CDR3 protein is CATSDPSGGVTDTQYF. CDR3 in DNA: TGTGCCACCAGTGACCCCAGCGGGGGAGTCACAGATACGCAGTATTTT.

In this sample, this clonotype turned up a few times. The genes are TRBV5-4 and TRBJ2-2; 7 bases match TRBD1. Germline CDR1 and CDR2: SGHNT and YYREEE (reference sequence). There are 14 residues in the CDR3. Unmatched junction bases numbered 7, after V lost 4 bases and J lost 7 bases. The CDR3 spells CASSTGQFSGELFF. The CDR3 DNA reads TGTGCCAGCAGCACGGGACAGTTCAGCGGGGAGCTGTTTTTT.

The chain carries TRBV3-1 and TRBJ2-3; 9 bases align to TRBD2. Germline assignment: CDR1 LGHDT and CDR2 YNNKEL (reference sequence). The V and J ends lost 1 base and 4 bases, in that order; junction bases with no gene match: 3. This CDR3 contains 15 residues. The CDR3 protein is CASSQVGLAADTQYF. In nucleotides, the CDR3 is TGTGCCAGCAGCCAAGTGGGACTAGCAGCAGATACGCAGTATTTT.

In this sample, this clonotype turned up a few times. This chain connects TRBV7-2 to TRBJ1-5; D possibly corresponds to TRBD1 (6 bases). Deletions cut 8 bases from V and 3 bases from J, with 11 bases between. Per the germline V gene, CDR1 is SGHTA and CDR2 is FQGNSA. The CDR3 covers 13 residues. CDR3 DNA sequence: TGTGCCAGCCGGGGGCAACTCAATCAGCCCCAGCATTTT. Protein: CASRGQLNQPQHF.

This clonotype came up many times. The CDR3 loop is CASSQEMGIHQETQYF. The CDR3 region has the DNA TGCGCCAGCAGCCAAGAGATGGGAATCCACCAAGAGACCCAGTACTTC. The rearrangement uses TRBV4-3 and TRBJ2-5; no firm D call. The CDR3 is 16 amino acids. Germline V gene sequence: CDR1 LGHNA, CDR2 YSLEER. V lost 0 bases and J lost 0, with 11 bases in between.

In its sample, this clonotype was seen many times. The rearrangement uses TRBV5-5 and TRBJ1-5, with 8 bases fitting TRBD1. This CDR3 contains 16 residues. The germline CDR1 and CDR2 sequences are SGHKS and YYEKEE (reference sequence). The V segment lost 4 bases and the J segment 5 bases; nucleotides outside the gene matches: 11. The CDR3 loop reads CASSDPRTGWDQPQHF. CDR3 coding DNA: TGTGCCAGCAGCGATCCAAGGACAGGGTGGGATCAGCCCCAGCATTTT.

The V and J genes are TRBV4-1 and TRBJ2-5; 8 nucleotides agree with TRBD1. CDR3 length equals 21 residues. Germline assignment: CDR1 MGHRA and CDR2 YSYEKL. V was pared by 0 bases and J by 1 base, with 19 bases of the junction left unmatched. This CDR3 reads CASSQEREAPPHDRGQETQYF. DNA of the CDR3: TGCGCCAGCAGCCAAGAAAGGGAGGCCCCCCCCCACGACAGGGGCCAAGAGACCCAGTACTTC.

This clonotype was detected a few times. The rearrangement links TRBV20-1 to TRBJ2-7, with D possibly being TRBD1 (5 bases). Trimming took off 2 bases at V and 4 bases at J, with 15 bases between the two ends. The CDR3 is 14 amino acids. The germline V gene has CDR1 DFQATT and CDR2 SNEGSKA (reference sequence). The CDR3 region is CSARRLDSRYEQYF. The CDR3 nucleotides are TGCAGTGCTAGAAGACTTGACAGTAGGTACGAGCAGTACTTC.

Points on this clonotype: Relative to the germline gene, one junction end is altered; a read error may explain this. This chain joins TRBV20-1 and TRBJ2-1, with TRBD2 identical over 7 bases. The germline V gene encodes CDR1 DFQATT and CDR2 SNEGSKA (reference sequence). CDR3 length equals 15 residues. CDR3 nucleotides: TGCAGTGGGCAGAGAGGCGGGGGACCGTTCAATGGGCAGTTCTTC. Translated, it gives CSGQRGGGPFNGQFF.

There are many counts of this clonotype. V usage is TRBV15 and J usage is TRBJ2-3; D could derive from TRBD1 or TRBD2 (5 bases each). Germline V lookup: CDR1 LNHNV, CDR2 YYDKDF (reference sequence). This CDR3 has 13 residues. Deletions cut 5 bases from V and 5 bases from J, with 11 bases between. The CDR3 coding sequence is TGTGCCACCAGCGGGACGGTGTTAGATACGCAGTATTTT. Encoded protein: CATSGTVLDTQYF.

This clonotype was counted many times. J is TRBJ2-7 and V is TRBV5-1; TRBD1 aligns across 11 bases. V trimming: 2 bases; J trimming: 3 bases; junction bases outside the gene matches: 1. CDR1 is SGHRS and CDR2 is YFSETQ in the germline V gene. This CDR3 region has 14 residues. In nucleotides, the CDR3 is TGCGCCAGCAGCTTCGGGACAGGGGGCTACGAGCAGTACTTC. Protein product: CASSFGTGGYEQYF.

The chain joins TRBV5-1 to TRBJ2-3; no clear D. V lost 2 bases, J lost 4 bases, and 11 bases lay in between. This CDR3 contains 14 residues. CDR1 and CDR2 from the germline V gene are SGHRS and YFSETQ. This chain's CDR3 is CASSFRDTADTQYF. The CDR3 region has the DNA TGCGCCAGCAGCTTTAGAGACACGGCAGATACGCAGTATTTT.

This clonotype was observed many times. The J gene is TRBJ2-2, the V gene TRBV14, with D perhaps TRBD1 (5 bases). From germline, CDR1 is SGHDN and CDR2 FVKESK. The ends were cut back, 4 bases at V and 9 bases at J, with 12 bases in the middle. There are 13 residues in the CDR3. Here the CDR3 DNA reads TGTGCCAGCAGCCCCGGATGGGGCAGGGAGCTGTTTTTT. Translating it yields CASSPGWGRELFF.

The sample holds many counts of this clonotype. V usage is TRBV30 and J usage is TRBJ2-2, with D uncertain. Germline V lookup: CDR1 GTSNPN, CDR2 SVGIG (reference sequence). The CDR3 is made up of 14 amino acids. V shed 2 bases and J shed 0 bases, with 7 bases lying between them. The CDR3 sequence: CAWSILSNTGELFF. For the CDR3, the DNA is TGTGCCTGGAGTATACTGTCGAACACCGGGGAGCTGTTTTTT. The entire variable domain, with the rest obtained from reference TRBV30 and TRBJ2-2, is as follows: SQTIHQWPATLVQPVGSPLSLECTVEGTSNPNLYWYRQAAGRGLQLLFYSVGIGQISSEVPQNLSASRPQDRQFILSSKKLLLSDSGFYLCAWSILSNTGELFFGEGSRLTVL.

V usage is TRBV5-1 and J usage is TRBJ2-3, with D unclear. The V gene lost 4 bases and the J gene lost 0 bases, with 6 bases spanning the gap. CDR1 and CDR2 (germline): SGHRS, YFSETQ. This CDR3 has 13 residues. CDR3 nucleotides: TGCGCCAGCAGCACCTACAGCACAGATACGCAGTATTTT. This gives the protein CASSTYSTDTQYF.

The table lists this clonotype with a few counts. The chain links TRBV5-1 to TRBJ2-7; D assignment may be TRBD1 or TRBD2 (5 bases each). The germline V gene encodes CDR1 SGHRS and CDR2 YFSETQ. V dropped 4 bases and J dropped 9 bases, with 17 bases sitting between them. There are 13 residues in the CDR3. In nucleotides, the CDR3 is TGCGCCAGCAGCCTGAGGGGTTTGGGGGTGCAGTACTTC. Its translation: CASSLRGLGVQYF.

This clonotype was counted a few times. The chain uses TRBV5-4 and TRBJ2-5; no reliable D call. The CDR3 runs to 15 residues. CDR1 is SGHNT and CDR2 is YYREEE in the germline V gene (reference sequence). Trimming took 4 bases from V and 5 from J, leaving 18 bases between them. The CDR3 region has the DNA TGTGCCAGCAGCCCGGATGGATACAACGGGGAGACCCAGTACTTC. This encodes CASSPDGYNGETQYF.

This clonotype has a handful of counts. This chain links TRBV6-5 with TRBJ2-7, with a tentative D call TRBD2 (6 bases). Trimming removed 6 bases at V and 6 bases at J, with 9 bases between. Germline V gene lookup returns CDR1 MNHEY and CDR2 SVGAGI. CDR3 length equals 11 residues. The CDR3 coding sequence is TGTGCCAGCAGGCACGGGGGCGAGCAGTACTTC. This encodes CASRHGGEQYF.

There are a few counts of this clonotype. The chain employs TRBV7-9 and TRBJ2-1; D ambiguous. There are 12 residues in the CDR3. Germline V gene sequence: CDR1 SEHNR, CDR2 FQNEAQ (reference sequence). The germline V and J ends were trimmed by 3 bases and 6 bases, with 6 bases remaining between them. The CDR3 protein is CASSFRRNEQFF. CDR3 in DNA: TGTGCCAGCAGCTTCCGTCGCAATGAGCAGTTCTTC.

This clonotype was seen at least ten times. This chain joins TRBV5-1 and TRBJ2-5; 7 nucleotides agree with TRBD1. J was trimmed by 4 bases and V by 3 bases; bases with no gene match: 6. This CDR3 has 14 residues. CDR1 and CDR2 from the germline V gene are SGHRS and YFSETQ. The CDR3 sequence is CASSSTGFAETQYF. The DNA of the CDR3 is TGCGCCAGCAGCTCGACAGGGTTTGCAGAGACCCAGTACTTC.

The rearrangement joins TRBV28 to TRBJ1-3; possible D gene TRBD1, 6 bases. The length of the CDR3 is 17 residues. Trimming pared 8 bases from V and 1 base from J, leaving 21 bases between. CDR1 and CDR2 from the germline V gene are MDHEN and SYDVKM. The CDR3 DNA reads as TGTGCCAGCGGGGAGTCCGTAGGGGGGGGGTCTGGAAACACCATATATTTT. Translating it yields CASGESVGGGSGNTIYF.

There are many counts of this clonotype. The CDR3 bases are TGTGCCAGCAGCCAAGCCGGGACCCGAAGGAACTATGGCTACACCTTC. Its protein is CASSQAGTRRNYGYTF. V gene TRBV3-1 combines with J gene TRBJ1-2; TRBD1 might be the D (5 bases). V dropped 1 base and J dropped 2 bases, with 14 bases sitting between them. CDR1 is LGHDT, CDR2 YNNKEL, per germline (reference sequence). The CDR3 consists of 16 residues. Supplemented by reference TRBV3-1 and TRBJ1-2, the full variable domain reads DTAVSQTPKYLVTQMGNDKSIKCEQNLGHDTMYWYKQDSKKFLKIMFSYNNKELIINETVPNRFSPKSPDKAHLNLHINSLELGDSAVYFCASSQAGTRRNYGYTFGSGTRLTVV.